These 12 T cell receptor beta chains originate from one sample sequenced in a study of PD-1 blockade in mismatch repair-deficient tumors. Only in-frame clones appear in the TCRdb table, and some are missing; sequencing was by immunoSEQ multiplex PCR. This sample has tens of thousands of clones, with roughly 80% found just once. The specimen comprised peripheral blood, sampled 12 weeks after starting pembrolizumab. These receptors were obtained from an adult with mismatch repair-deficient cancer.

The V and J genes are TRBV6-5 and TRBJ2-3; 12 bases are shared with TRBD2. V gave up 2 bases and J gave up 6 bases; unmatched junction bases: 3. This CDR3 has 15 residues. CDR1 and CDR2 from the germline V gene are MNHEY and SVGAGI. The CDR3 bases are TGTGCCAGCAGTTACCTAGCGGGAGGGAGCGATACGCAGTATTTT. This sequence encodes CASSYLAGGSDTQYF.

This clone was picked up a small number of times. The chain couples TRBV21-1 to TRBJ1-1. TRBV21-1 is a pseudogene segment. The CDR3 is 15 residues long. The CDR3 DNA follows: TGTGCCAGCAGCAAAGAGGAGCTACCAGGCACTGAAGCTTTCTTT. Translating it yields CASSKEELPGTEAFF.

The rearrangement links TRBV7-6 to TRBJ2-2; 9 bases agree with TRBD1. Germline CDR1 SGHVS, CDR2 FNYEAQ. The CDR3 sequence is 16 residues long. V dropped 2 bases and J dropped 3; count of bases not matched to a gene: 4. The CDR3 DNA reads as TGTGCCAGCAGCTTAACAGGGGGCCCCGACACCGGGGAGCTGTTTTTT. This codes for CASSLTGGPDTGELFF.

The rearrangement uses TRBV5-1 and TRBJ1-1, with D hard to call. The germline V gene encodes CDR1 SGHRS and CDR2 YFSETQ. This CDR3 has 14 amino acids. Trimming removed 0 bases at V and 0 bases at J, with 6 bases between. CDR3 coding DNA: TGCGCCAGCAGCTTGGGGGTAATGAACACTGAAGCTTTCTTT. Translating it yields CASSLGVMNTEAFF.

The CDR3 reads CASSLGPPSSYNEQFF. DNA for the CDR3: TGCGCCAGCAGCTTGGGACCACCGAGCTCCTACAATGAGCAGTTCTTC. The rearrangement joins TRBV5-1 to TRBJ2-1; no firm D call. CDR1 SGHRS and CDR2 YFSETQ come from the germline V gene. Trimming pared 0 bases from V and 0 bases from J, leaving 10 bases between. This CDR3 contains 16 residues.

The CDR3: CASKSGRDTGELFF. For the CDR3, the DNA is TGTGCCAGCAAGTCTGGTCGAGACACCGGGGAGCTGTTTTTT. This chain connects TRBV6-1 to TRBJ2-2; the D is unclear. Germline V CDR1 and CDR2: MNHNS, SASEGT. V shed 7 bases and J shed 3 bases, with 12 bases lying between them. The CDR3 is 14 amino acids.

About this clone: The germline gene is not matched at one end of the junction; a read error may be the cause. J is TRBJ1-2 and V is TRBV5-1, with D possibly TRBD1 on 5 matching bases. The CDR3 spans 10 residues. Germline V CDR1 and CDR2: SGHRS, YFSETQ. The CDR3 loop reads CASRGMSYTF. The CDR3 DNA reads TGTGCCAGCCGGGGGATGAGCTACACCTTC.

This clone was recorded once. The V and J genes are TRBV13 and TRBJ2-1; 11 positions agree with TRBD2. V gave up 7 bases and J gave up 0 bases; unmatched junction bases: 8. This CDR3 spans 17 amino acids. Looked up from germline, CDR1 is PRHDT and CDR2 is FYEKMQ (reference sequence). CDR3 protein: CASTRGTSGSSYNEQFF. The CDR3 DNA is TGTGCCAGCACCCGAGGGACTAGCGGAAGCTCCTACAATGAGCAGTTCTTC.

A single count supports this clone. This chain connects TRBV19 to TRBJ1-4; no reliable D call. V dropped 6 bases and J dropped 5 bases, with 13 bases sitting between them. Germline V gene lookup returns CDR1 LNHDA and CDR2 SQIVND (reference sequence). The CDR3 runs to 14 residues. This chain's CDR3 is CASRRMLGNEKLFF. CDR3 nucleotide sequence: TGTGCCAGTAGACGGATGCTTGGCAATGAAAAACTGTTTTTT.

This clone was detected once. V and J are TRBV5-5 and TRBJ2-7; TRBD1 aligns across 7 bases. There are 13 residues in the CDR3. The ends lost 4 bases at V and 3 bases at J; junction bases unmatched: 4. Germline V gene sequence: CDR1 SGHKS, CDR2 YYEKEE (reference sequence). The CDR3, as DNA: TGTGCCAGCAGCCGGGGACAGAGCTACGAGCAGTACTTC. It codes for CASSRGQSYEQYF.

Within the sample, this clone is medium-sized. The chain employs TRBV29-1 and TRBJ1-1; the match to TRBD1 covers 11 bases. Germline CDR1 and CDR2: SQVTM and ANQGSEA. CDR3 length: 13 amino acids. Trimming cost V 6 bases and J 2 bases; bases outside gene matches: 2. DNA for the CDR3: TGCAGCGTGGGGACAGGGGGAAACACTGAAGCTTTCTTT. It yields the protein CSVGTGGNTEAFF.

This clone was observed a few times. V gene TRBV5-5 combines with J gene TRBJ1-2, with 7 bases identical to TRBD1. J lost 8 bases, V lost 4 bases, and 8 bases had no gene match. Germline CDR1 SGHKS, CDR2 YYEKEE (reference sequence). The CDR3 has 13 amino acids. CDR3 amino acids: CASSQTGTKGYTF. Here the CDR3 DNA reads TGTGCCAGCAGCCAGACAGGGACCAAAGGCTACACCTTC.